What follows are 17 T cell receptor beta chains derived from one specimen sequenced in a study of blood T cell repertoires in COVID-19. Profiling relied on immunoSEQ multiplex PCR, and the TCRdb table lists in-frame clones only, not all of them. The repertoire holds 440,000 or so clones, with approximately 90% as singletons. The source material was peripheral blood. The receptor set was obtained from a woman aged 40 to 50 with COVID-19, enrolled during active disease.

The V call is TRBV7-2, the J call TRBJ1-1; D possibly corresponds to TRBD1 (6 bases). Trimming left V 5 bases short and J 1 base short, with 8 bases between. Germline V gene data show CDR1 as SGHTA and CDR2 as FQGNSA. The CDR3 spans 13 residues. The CDR3 sequence is CASSVQGNTEAFF. The CDR3 DNA is TGTGCCAGCAGCGTACAGGGGAACACTGAAGCTTTCTTT.

The V gene is TRBV28, the J gene TRBJ2-5; D possibly corresponds to TRBD2 (6 bases). The CDR3 sequence is 15 residues long. The V and J ends lost 6 bases and 5 bases respectively, with 19 bases between them. Germline-derived CDR1 and CDR2 are MDHEN and SYDVKM. CDR3 sequence (DNA): TGTGCCAGCAGCAGGGCGGGGTCCGGCAGGGAGACCCAGTACTTC. It translates to CASSRAGSGRETQYF.

V gene TRBV6-1 combines with J gene TRBJ1-5, with TRBD1 matching 9 bases. Germline assignment: CDR1 MNHNS and CDR2 SASEGT. This CDR3 region has 17 residues. Germline trimming cut 4 bases from V and 0 bases from J; bases unmatched to any gene: 7. The CDR3 region is CASSGGQGASSNQPQHF. The CDR3 region has the DNA TGTGCCAGCAGTGGGGGACAGGGAGCCTCTAGCAATCAGCCCCAGCATTTT.

The CDR3 here is CASSQDGTSGGTDTQYF. CDR3 coding DNA: TGCGCCAGCAGCCAAGATGGTACTAGCGGGGGCACAGATACGCAGTATTTT. The chain joins TRBV4-1 to TRBJ2-3; 10 bases align to TRBD2. J was trimmed by 1 base and V by 0 bases; bases with no gene match: 4. Per the germline V gene, CDR1 is MGHRA and CDR2 is YSYEKL. The CDR3 contains 17 residues.

The chain couples TRBV27 to TRBJ1-6; no clear D gene. V dropped 3 bases and J dropped 5 bases, with 14 bases sitting between them. The germline V gene encodes CDR1 MNHEY and CDR2 SMNVEV (reference sequence). The CDR3 covers 16 residues. The CDR3 loop is CASSFSGWKDNSPLHF. CDR3 nucleotide sequence: TGTGCCAGCAGTTTCTCAGGATGGAAGGATAATTCACCCCTCCACTTT.

The chain uses TRBV7-3 and TRBJ1-2; 7 bases map to TRBD1. The CDR3 extends over 14 amino acids. The J segment lost 4 bases and the V segment lost 2 bases, leaving 4 bases of the junction unmatched. Germline CDR1 reads SGHTA; CDR2 reads FQGTGA. The CDR3 DNA reads as TGTGCCAGCAGCTTAGGGGGACAGAGCTATGGCTACACCTTC. This translates into CASSLGGQSYGYTF.

The chain combines TRBV2 with TRBJ2-3; 7 nucleotides match TRBD1. There are 14 residues in the CDR3. Trimming cost V 3 bases and J 6 bases; bases outside gene matches: 6. In germline, CDR1 is SNHLY, CDR2 FYNNEI. CDR3 in amino acids: CASSENRGPDTQYF. The CDR3 DNA sequence: TGTGCCAGCAGTGAGAACAGGGGCCCCGATACGCAGTATTTT.

This chain joins TRBV6-2 or TRBV6-3 and TRBJ1-2, with D hard to call. Germline V gene data show CDR1 as MNHEY and CDR2 as SVGEGT. The CDR3 has 13 residues. The V gene lost 6 bases and the J gene lost 3 bases, with 11 bases spanning the gap. CDR3 region: CASSAQVHYGYTF. The CDR3 nucleotides read TGTGCCAGCAGCGCCCAGGTTCACTATGGCTACACCTTC.

In this sample, this clone turned up a few times. This chain uses TRBV7-9 with TRBJ2-3; TRBD1 matches 7 bases. The CDR3 totals 17 residues. Germline V gives CDR1 SEHNR, CDR2 FQNEAQ (reference sequence). V dropped 1 base and J dropped 1; count of bases not matched to a gene: 8. CDR3: CASSLGPRGLRTDTQYF. For the CDR3, the DNA is TGTGCCAGCAGCTTAGGTCCGAGGGGGCTTCGCACAGATACGCAGTATTTT. The whole variable domain, filled in from reference TRBV7-9 and TRBJ2-3, reads DTGVSQNPRHKITKRGQNVTFRCDPISEHNRLYWYRQTLGQGPEFLTYFQNEAQLEKSRLLSDRFSAERPKGSFSTLEIQRTEQGDSAMYLCASSLGPRGLRTDTQYFGPGTRLTVL.

The V gene is TRBV7-8, the J gene TRBJ2-1; 9 nucleotides align to TRBD2. Germline V CDR1 and CDR2: SGHVS, FQNEAQ. The CDR3 has 16 amino acids. Unmatched junction bases numbered 9, after V lost 4 bases and J lost 5 bases. The CDR3 reads CASSSVAGAGDNEQFF. For the CDR3, the DNA is TGTGCCAGCAGCTCCGTAGCGGGGGCTGGGGACAATGAGCAGTTCTTC.

This rearrangement joins TRBV19 to TRBJ2-7; 8 bases align to TRBD1. Germline lookup yields CDR1 LNHDA and CDR2 SQIVND (reference sequence). The junction had 5 bases not matched to a gene; V was cut back by 5 bases and J by 2 bases. The CDR3 length is 14 residues. The CDR3: CASSDRTGTYEQYF. The CDR3 DNA reads as TGTGCCAGTAGTGACCGGACAGGGACCTACGAGCAGTACTTC.

Of note for this clone: The sample carries other DNA sequences with the same CDR3. The V call is TRBV7-9, the J call TRBJ1-2, with TRBD1 as a possible D gene (5 bases). The ends were cut back, 1 base at V and 3 bases at J, with 9 bases in the middle. Per germline, CDR1 SEHNR and CDR2 FQNEAQ (reference sequence). This CDR3 region has 14 residues. This CDR3 is CASSLVGGDYGYTF. The CDR3 DNA follows: TGTGCCAGCAGCTTAGTCGGGGGAGACTATGGCTACACCTTC.

The chain uses TRBV5-6 and TRBJ1-1; 7 bases line up with TRBD1. The CDR3 runs 16 residues. In germline, CDR1 is SGHDT, CDR2 YYEEEE. V was pared by 3 bases and J by 5 bases, with 13 bases of the junction left unmatched. The CDR3 DNA reads TGTGCCAGCAGCTCTCCCCCCGCAGGGGGAGGAACTGAAGCTTTCTTT. This translates into CASSSPPAGGGTEAFF.

The chain couples TRBV19 to TRBJ1-1; 8 bases align to TRBD1. Germline V gene data show CDR1 as LNHDA and CDR2 as SQIVND (reference sequence). The length of the CDR3 is 15 residues. With V trimmed by 4 bases and J by 2 bases, 6 bases remained unmatched. The CDR3, as DNA: TGTGCCAGTAGTACAGACAGGGGAACTAACACTGAAGCTTTCTTT. Amino acid sequence: CASSTDRGTNTEAFF. The full variable domain, in which reference TRBV19 and TRBJ1-1 provide the parts outside the CDR3, is DGGITQSPKYLFRKEGQNVTLSCEQNLNHDAMYWYRQDPGQGLRLIYYSQIVNDFQKGDIAEGYSVSREKKESFPLTVTSAQKNPTAFYLCASSTDRGTNTEAFFGQGTRLTVV.

The rearrangement uses TRBV7-9 and TRBJ2-7, with TRBD1 as a possible D gene (6 bases). Germline V gene lookup returns CDR1 SEHNR and CDR2 FQNEAQ (reference sequence). The V end lost 4 bases, the J end lost 2 bases, and 9 bases lay between the germline ends. The CDR3 sequence is 13 residues long. The CDR3 reads CASSWTDTYEQYF. In nucleotides, the CDR3 is TGTGCCAGCAGCTGGACAGATACCTACGAGCAGTACTTC.

The gene calls are TRBV18 and TRBJ2-2; the D is unclear. CDR3 length: 15 residues. V was cut by 3 bases and J by 0 bases, with 8 bases left in between. The germline V gene has CDR1 KGHSH and CDR2 LQKENI. The CDR3 loop reads CASSPSLANTGELFF. The CDR3 DNA reads TGTGCCAGCTCACCTAGTTTGGCGAACACCGGGGAGCTGTTTTTT.

The chain uses TRBV30 and TRBJ1-3, with a tentative D call TRBD1 (5 bases). V lost 8 bases and J 8 bases, leaving 16 bases between the germline ends. Germline values: CDR1 GTSNPN, CDR2 SVGIG (reference sequence). There are 12 residues in the CDR3. The CDR3 nucleotides read TGTGCCGGGCAGGGCGTAGGGGACACCATATATTTT. Translation gives CAGQGVGDTIYF.